This T cell receptor (beta chain) originates from a study of TIL therapy for anti-PD-1-resistant metastatic lung cancer. The CDR3 loop spans 16 amino acids. V shed 4 bases, J shed 7 bases, and the junction held 10 bases outside the gene matches. The germline V gene encodes CDR1 LGHDT and CDR2 YNNKEL (reference sequence). Time point given: pre-treatment sample, taken before nivolumab and TIL therapy. Adults with stage 4 NSCLC were enrolled in a phase I trial. With respect to this clone: Its antigen is not known.

Broader study findings: This highly selected cohort may not generalize to typical lung cancer patients.

The libraries were made with immunoSEQ v3. Assay used: immunoSEQ multiplex PCR; TCRdb lists only in-frame clones, some missing. The profile shows fewer than 65,000 clones, approximately 80% of them singletons. The chain employs TRBV3-1 (or the pseudogene TRBV3-2) and TRBJ2-3; 11 bases are shared with TRBD1. Material: blood, obtained at baseline. The origin of this receptor is a person aged 25-85 years with non-small cell lung cancer. This chain's CDR3 is CASSPRIGTGGNTQYF. CDR3 nucleotide sequence: TGTGCCAGCAGCCCGCGAATCGGGACAGGGGGGAATACGCAGTATTTT.